This record concerns one TCR beta chain sequence. Its specificity is not known. This CDR3 has 15 amino acids. Losses at the gene ends were 7 bases for V and 0 bases for J; bases not matched to a gene: 5. Germline-derived CDR1 and CDR2 are MDHEN and SYDVKM. These data come from a study of shared clonotypes between healthy human individuals. Looking at the study overall: Donor composition was a couple of women and a few men, aged 18 to 49. Study conclusions and caveats: Clonotypes shared by all four donors outscored non-shared clonotypes in generation probability.

TCRdb keeps only in-frame clones here, not all; method: immunoSEQ multiplex PCR. The sample contains approximately 1,500,000 clones, under 99% of which appear only once. Division of CD4+ cells produced a CD45RA+ naive subset and a CD45RA-negative memory subset. This TCR came from a man aged 25 to 45 in good health. The chain recombines TRBV28 with TRBJ2-7, with TRBD2 matching over 11 bases. The sample was naive CD4+ T cells sorted from blood. The sample's subset: CD45RA+ positively selected. CDR3 bases: TGTGCCAGCATCTTTGGGACTAGCGGCTCCTACGAGCAGTACTTC. Translation: CASIFGTSGSYEQYF.